This entry lists 25 T cell receptor beta chains sequenced from one sample in a study of identical twins. TCRdb redid the calling of the 5' RACE reads with MiXCR, one entry per CDR3 protein. The table has 550,000 to 700,000 distinct CDR3 sequences, about 20% seen once. In addition, the sample was reused for a study of T cells expressing NK-cell markers.

Input material: PBMCs. These receptors all come from a woman aged 18-29 years in good health.

This clonotype occurred many times. The gene calls are TRBV12-3 or TRBV12-4 and TRBJ2-5; D may be TRBD2 (5 bases). The CDR3 consists of 12 residues. V was clipped by 5 bases and J by 2 bases, with 6 bases between them. The DNA for the CDR3 is TGTGCCAGCAGTCGGAGGCAAGAGACCCAGTACTTC. Its protein product is CASSRRQETQYF.

V usage is TRBV9 and J usage is TRBJ2-1; D is possibly TRBD1 (6 bases). The CDR3 sequence is 15 residues long. Trimming removed 2 bases at V and 0 bases at J, with 9 bases between. The germline V gene encodes CDR1 SGDLS and CDR2 YYNGEE. This CDR3 is CASSVQGNSYNEQFF. The CDR3 nucleotides read TGTGCCAGCAGCGTTCAGGGGAACTCCTACAATGAGCAGTTCTTC.

This clonotype has only a few counts. This chain uses TRBV7-9 with TRBJ1-1; unclear D gene. The germline V gene has CDR1 SEHNR and CDR2 FQNEAQ (reference sequence). V shed 7 bases and J shed 3 bases, with 12 bases lying between them. This CDR3 is 13 amino acids long. CDR3 region: CASTDQEDTEAFF. CDR3 coding DNA: TGTGCCAGCACCGATCAGGAAGACACTGAAGCTTTCTTT.

The J gene is TRBJ2-2, the V gene TRBV9; D possibly corresponds to TRBD2 (6 bases). The germline CDR1 and CDR2 sequences are SGDLS and YYNGEE. The V and J ends lost 3 bases and 6 bases respectively, with 12 bases between them. The CDR3 has 14 amino acids. CDR3 nucleotide sequence: TGTGCCAGCAGCGCGACTAGATTCGCCGGGGAGCTGTTTTTT. Its translation is CASSATRFAGELFF.

This clonotype turned up a few times. This rearrangement joins TRBV20-1 to TRBJ2-7, with D perhaps matching TRBD2 (6 bases). Between the trimmed V and J ends, which lost 6 bases and 3 bases, there was a span of 18 bases. This CDR3 comprises 14 residues. The germline V gene has CDR1 DFQATT and CDR2 SNEGSKA (reference sequence). The DNA for the CDR3 is TGCAGTGCCCCGGGACTCCCCGGGGGCTACGAGCAGTACTTC. Translated, it gives CSAPGLPGGYEQYF.

The chain recombines TRBV20-1 with TRBJ2-7; 7 positions agree with TRBD1. CDR3 length equals 14 residues. Germline V CDR1 and CDR2: DFQATT, SNEGSKA (reference sequence). Unmatched junction bases numbered 9, after V lost 2 bases and J lost 5 bases. For the CDR3, the DNA is TGCAGTGCTAGATACCTTACAGGGGTCCACGAGCAGTACTTC. This translates into CSARYLTGVHEQYF.

This chain uses TRBV7-9 with TRBJ1-1, with 7 positions matching TRBD1. Per the germline V gene, CDR1 is SEHNR and CDR2 is FQNEAQ (reference sequence). J gave up 7 bases and V 2 bases, and 4 bases lay outside the gene matches. The CDR3 spans 13 residues. The CDR3 sequence is CASSLLGGGEAFF. The CDR3 region has the DNA TGTGCCAGCAGCTTATTAGGGGGCGGTGAAGCTTTCTTT.

A few counts support this clonotype. This chain connects TRBV12-3 or TRBV12-4 to TRBJ1-6, with 7 bases fitting TRBD1. Unmatched junction bases numbered 7, after V lost 4 bases and J lost 7 bases. The CDR3 covers 15 residues. For the CDR3, the DNA is TGTGCCAGCAGTTCAACCGGACAGGCGAATTCACCCCTCCACTTT. Encoded protein: CASSSTGQANSPLHF.

This clonotype was seen at least ten times. V and J are TRBV5-1 and TRBJ2-1; TRBD2 agrees at 11 bases. The V gene end was trimmed by 4 bases and the J gene end by 6 bases; junction bases not matched to a gene: 6. This CDR3 has 15 amino acids. Germline V lookup: CDR1 SGHRS, CDR2 YFSETQ. The CDR3 protein is CASSPTGTSGNEQFF. The CDR3 DNA reads as TGCGCCAGCAGCCCCACCGGGACTAGCGGCAATGAGCAGTTCTTC.

V gene TRBV24-1 combines with J gene TRBJ2-1; no reliable D call. V was trimmed by 0 bases and J by 7 bases, leaving 6 bases between them. The CDR3 is made up of 13 amino acids. CDR1 KGHDR and CDR2 SFDVKD come from the germline V gene. The CDR3 here is CATSDLTRNEQFF. The CDR3, as DNA: TGTGCCACCAGTGATTTGACGAGGAATGAGCAGTTCTTC.

This clonotype has at least ten counts. The chain links TRBV7-2 to TRBJ2-3; weak D call: TRBD2 (6 bases). V lost 6 bases to trimming and J lost 1 base, with 11 bases between them. The CDR3 runs 14 residues. Looked up from germline, CDR1 is SGHTA and CDR2 is FQGNSA. The CDR3 reads CASSSGEGTDTQYF. In DNA, the CDR3 is TGTGCCAGCAGTTCGGGGGAGGGCACAGATACGCAGTATTTT.

This chain joins TRBV12-3 or TRBV12-4 and TRBJ2-2; D gene uncertain. This CDR3 spans 14 amino acids. Between the trimmed V and J ends, which lost 2 bases and 4 bases, there was a span of 8 bases. CDR3 DNA: TGTGCCAGCAGTTTAACCGGATTCACCGGGGAGCTGTTTTTT. Translation gives CASSLTGFTGELFF.

This clonotype showed up many times. The chain combines TRBV10-3 with TRBJ2-5, with a weak D call TRBD1 (6 bases). Germline V CDR1 and CDR2: ENHRY, SYGVKD. CDR3 size: 13 residues. The germline V and J ends were trimmed by 3 bases and 5 bases, with 10 bases remaining between them. CDR3: CAISDRGEETQYF. DNA for the CDR3: TGTGCCATCAGTGACAGGGGAGAGGAGACCCAGTACTTC.

The sample holds many counts of this clonotype. This chain uses TRBV20-1 with TRBJ2-5; D gene ambiguous. In germline, CDR1 is DFQATT, CDR2 SNEGSKA (reference sequence). The germline V and J ends were trimmed by 6 bases and 3 bases, with 5 bases remaining between them. CDR3 length: 10 residues. The CDR3, as DNA: TGCAGTGCAGATAAAGAGACCCAGTACTTC. It encodes CSADKETQYF.

This clonotype appeared many times. The rearrangement links TRBV12-3 or TRBV12-4 to TRBJ2-7; D is ambiguous. This CDR3 comprises 12 residues. With 6 bases removed from V and 4 bases from J, the gap between germline ends came to 10 bases. The CDR3 here is CASSLTLYEQYF. DNA of the CDR3: TGTGCCAGCAGCCTAACTTTATACGAGCAGTACTTC.

This clonotype showed up just a few times. The rearrangement joins TRBV9 to TRBJ2-1, with 11 bases fitting TRBD2. Germline lookup yields CDR1 SGDLS and CDR2 YYNGEE. V gave up 5 bases and J gave up 9 bases; unmatched junction bases: 10. The CDR3 covers 15 residues. CDR3 protein: CASRPLAGVAGEQFF. In DNA form, the CDR3 reads TGTGCCAGCAGACCACTAGCGGGAGTCGCCGGTGAGCAGTTCTTC.

The genes are TRBV5-1 and TRBJ2-1, with 12 bases identical to TRBD1. The CDR3 consists of 16 residues. After removal of 2 bases from V and 9 bases from J, the junction contained 9 bases not matched to a gene. Per germline, CDR1 SGHRS and CDR2 YFSETQ. The CDR3 loop reads CASSFPLGQGAVEQFF. The CDR3 DNA follows: TGCGCCAGCAGCTTCCCCTTGGGACAGGGGGCTGTTGAGCAGTTCTTC.

The V and J genes are TRBV4-3 and TRBJ2-2; either TRBD1 or TRBD2 may supply D (5 bases each). This CDR3 region has 16 residues. The V gene's germline CDR1 is LGHNA and CDR2 YSLEER. V was shortened by 2 bases and J by 4 bases, with 14 bases between the two germline ends. In DNA form, the CDR3 reads TGCGCCAGCAGCCAAAGTCGAGGGGTTATCACCGGGGAGCTGTTTTTT. Protein sequence: CASSQSRGVITGELFF.

The sample holds many counts of this clonotype. The genes are TRBV4-3 and TRBJ2-1; TRBD2 aligns across 7 bases. The CDR3 contains 17 residues. CDR1 LGHNA and CDR2 YSLEER come from the germline V gene. V was clipped by 2 bases and J by 8 bases; unmatched bases: 15. The CDR3 nucleotides read TGCGCCAGCAGCCAATCAAGATCTGGGCGGGAGAACGATGAGCAGTTCTTC. As protein: CASSQSRSGRENDEQFF.

The chain recombines TRBV25-1 with TRBJ2-4; 10 bases agree with TRBD2. Germline values: CDR1 MGHDK, CDR2 SYGVNS. V gave up 4 bases and J gave up 8 bases; unmatched junction bases: 5. CDR3 length equals 14 residues. CDR3 in DNA: TGTGCCAGCAGTGCGCAAGCGGGGGGGTACATTCAGTACTTC. This codes for CASSAQAGGYIQYF. Complete variable domain (other parts from reference TRBV25-1 and TRBJ2-4): EADIYQTPRYLVIGTGKKITLECSQTMGHDKMYWYQQDPGMELHLIHYSYGVNSTEKGDLSSESTVSRIRTEHFPLTLESARPSHTSQYLCASSAQAGGYIQYFGAGTRLSVL.

This sequence joins TRBV20-1 and TRBJ2-1; 8 bases fit TRBD2. With V trimmed by 3 bases and J by 5 bases, 6 bases remained unmatched. CDR3 length equals 14 residues. Germline CDR1 is DFQATT and CDR2 is SNEGSKA (reference sequence). The CDR3 DNA sequence: TGCAGTGCTAGTCAGCGGGGGCCCGACAATGAGCAGTTCTTC. This gives the protein CSASQRGPDNEQFF.

This clonotype has a count of ten or more. V and J are TRBV12-3 or TRBV12-4 and TRBJ1-1; weak D call: TRBD1 (6 bases). This CDR3 spans 13 amino acids. Trimming stripped 5 bases from V and 1 base from J, with 8 bases between. The CDR3 spells CASSGQPNTEAFF. CDR3 DNA: TGTGCCAGCAGTGGACAGCCGAACACTGAAGCTTTCTTT.

In its sample, this clonotype was seen a few times. This chain links TRBV20-1 with TRBJ2-7, with no clear D. The CDR3 consists of 12 residues. Germline V gene data show CDR1 as DFQATT and CDR2 as SNEGSKA (reference sequence). V gave up 1 base and J gave up 3 bases, with 7 bases separating them. The CDR3 spells CSARVTNYEQYF. CDR3 bases: TGCAGTGCTAGAGTCACAAACTACGAGCAGTACTTC.

The chain recombines TRBV7-8 with TRBJ1-4; the D gene is possibly TRBD1 (6 bases). Trimming left V 5 bases short and J 5 bases short, with 12 bases between. There are 14 residues in the CDR3. Germline assignment: CDR1 SGHVS and CDR2 FQNEAQ. CDR3 loop: CASSQQGTNEKLFF. The DNA of the CDR3 is TGTGCCAGCAGCCAACAGGGCACGAATGAAAAACTGTTTTTT. Full variable domain (remainder filled in from reference TRBV7-8 and TRBJ1-4): GAGVSQSPRYKVAKRGQDVALRCDPISGHVSLFWYQQALGQGPEFLTYFQNEAQLDKSGLPSDRFFAERPEGSVSTLKIQRTQQEDSAVYLCASSQQGTNEKLFFGSGTQLSVL.

The chain employs TRBV30 and TRBJ2-1; the D is unclear. CDR1 is GTSNPN, CDR2 SVGIG, per germline (reference sequence). V dropped 3 bases and J dropped 3 bases, with 6 bases sitting between them. There are 12 residues in the CDR3. CDR3 sequence: CAWRPDYNEQFF. The CDR3 DNA reads TGTGCCTGGAGGCCTGACTACAATGAGCAGTTCTTC.